This entry features one T cell receptor beta chain sequence. The data were obtained in a study of blood T cell repertoires in COVID-19. Study at large: From the United States, Italy and Spain came samples of acute and convalescent COVID-19. Sources were T cells, B-cell-depleted T cells, or PBMCs; the material itself was cDNA or gDNA.

In the original workflow: Quantification of nucleated cells was approximated via reference gene primer amplification. TCRdb's table, derived via immunoSEQ multiplex PCR, lists solely in-frame clones and lacks some. The V and J calls and clone size come from that table; D and trimming were worked out from the DNA. Among 100,000 or so clones, more than 75% were seen once, and the ten largest hold roughly 10%. This clonotype was obtained from a woman aged 25-40 years with acute or convalescent COVID-19. The sequenced sample consisted of peripheral blood.

CDR3 residues: CASSPGLAGVEQFF. The CDR3 DNA sequence: TGTGCCAGCAGCCCCGGACTAGCGGGGGTTGAGCAGTTCTTC. The chain combines TRBV6-5 with TRBJ2-1, with TRBD2 identical over 13 bases. This CDR3 region has 14 residues. V lost 6 bases to trimming and J lost 9 bases; unmatched junction nucleotides: 5. Germline CDR1 MNHEY, CDR2 SVGAGI.